A single count supports the clone carrying this TCR beta chain. This entry belongs to a study of cytomegalovirus exposure and HLA in healthy donors. Profiling relied on immunoSEQ multiplex PCR, and the TCRdb table lists in-frame clones only, not all of them. The repertoire holds about 280,000 clones, with around 89% as singletons. V was clipped by 4 bases and J by 4 bases; unmatched bases: 10. Germline CDR1 is LNHDA and CDR2 is SQIVND (reference sequence). The CDR3 is 16 residues long. V and J are TRBV19 and TRBJ2-7, with 10 bases that match TRBD1. The source of this sequence is a woman between 18 and 29 years old in good health and CMV-seronegative. The specimen sequenced was PBMCs. This CDR3 reads CASSTPGDRGGYEQYF. The CDR3 DNA is TGTGCCAGTAGTACCCCCGGGGACAGGGGCGGGTACGAGCAGTACTTC.